The sequence of this T cell receptor beta chain was determined in a study of T-cell memory formation after mild COVID-19. Study details: TCR clusters were mostly donor specific. Study-wide results and limits: Some clones that responded were present in memory (sampled pre-infection), which suggests cross-reactive memory joined. Those CD4+ clones that contracted were mainly in CM and EM (CD8+ ones in EMRA).

This clonotype was counted at least ten times. Its target is not known. This CDR3 region has 17 residues. Trimming removed 0 bases at V and 2 bases at J, with 17 bases between. The 5'RACE method, run with constant-segment primers, produced TCR alpha and TCR beta cDNA libraries (carrying sample barcodes and UMIs). TCRdb recomputed calls from the 5' RACE reads with MiXCR, one row per CDR3 protein. Among 6,500 to 8,500 distinct CDR3 sequences listed, about 33% were seen once. The sequence was obtained from an adult woman who had mild COVID-19 (a few samples of this study predate the infection). Cell type and time point are not known. The chain carries TRBV12-3 or TRBV12-4 and TRBJ2-7; D is uncertain. What was sequenced was PBMCs or a T cell subset sorted from them (not recorded which). CDR3 region: CASSLASFVLEPYEQYF. The CDR3 nucleotides are TGTGCCAGCAGTTTAGCGTCGTTTGTCCTCGAGCCCTACGAGCAGTACTTC.